This is a list of T cell receptor beta chains from one sample in a study of T cell clones after liver transplantation. Assay: immunoSEQ multiplex PCR; the TCRdb copy retains only in-frame clones and omits some. In the table there are roughly 80,000 clones, about 82% of which are singletons. The material was CD4+ T cells from blood, obtained 45 to 46 months after liver transplant. The receptors stem from a human patient who received a liver transplant. Among the T cells, some may be from the graft donor. The CDR3 runs from the conserved cysteine through the conserved F or W. Each record gives: V gene, clone size, D gene, J gene, CDR3 protein, CDR3 DNA. A D gene is named only where the DNA matches it firmly. Only some rows state a clone size, as once, few, many or a class for expanded clones.

>TRBV5-1|-|-|TRBJ2-5
CASAKDLSQETQYF
TGCGCCAGCGCGAAAGATTTGAGTCAAGAGACCCAGTACTTC
>TRBV13|-|TRBD2|TRBJ2-2
CASSRFLGLAQPSNTGELFF
TGTGCCAGCAGCCGTTTCCTGGGACTAGCGCAGCCATCGAACACCGGGGAGCTGTTTTTT
>TRBV28|-|-|TRBJ1-1
CASSFLGTGNTEAFF
TGTGCCAGCAGTTTCCTCGGGACGGGGAACACTGAAGCTTTCTTT
>TRBV23-1|-|TRBD2|TRBJ2-7
CASSQSTSGRSSYEQYF
TGCGCCAGCAGTCAATCGACGAGCGGGAGGAGCTCCTACGAGCAGTACTTC
>TRBV7-3|once|-|TRBJ2-7
CASSYGITPAEQYF
TGTGCCAGCAGCTACGGGATTACTCCCGCCGAGCAGTACTTC
>TRBV15|few|-|TRBJ1-3
CATSRGTISSGNTIYF
TGTGCCACCAGCAGGGGGACAATTTCTTCTGGAAACACCATATATTTT
>TRBV18|-|-|TRBJ1-1
CASSPLDAGSPNTEAFF
TGTGCCAGCTCACCACTGGACGCCGGGAGCCCGAACACTGAAGCTTTCTTT
>TRBV29-1|-|-|TRBJ2-7
CSVTTGYAQYF
TGCAGCGTTACGACTGGCTACGCGCAGTACTTC
>TRBV30|-|-|TRBJ1-5
CAWSVGDGQPQHF
TGTGCCTGGAGTGTGGGGGACGGGCAGCCCCAGCATTTT
>TRBV6-5|-|-|TRBJ1-3
CASSFAGTVGNTIYF
TGTGCCAGCAGTTTCGCCGGGACGGTTGGAAACACCATATATTTT
>TRBV19|-|-|TRBJ2-1
CASSIDFNEQFF
TGTGCCAGTAGTATAGATTTCAATGAGCAGTTCTTC
>TRBV10-2|-|-|TRBJ2-1
CASGLQTPSYNEQFF
TGCGCCAGCGGTCTCCAGACTCCCTCCTACAATGAGCAGTTCTTC
>TRBV30|-|-|TRBJ2-2
CAWSRGGAGELFF
TGTGCCTGGAGTAGGGGGGGGGCCGGGGAGCTGTTTTTT
>TRBV6-4|-|TRBD2|TRBJ2-7
CASSEKREGKDGSYEQYF
TGTGCCAGCAGTGAAAAGCGGGAGGGTAAAGATGGCTCCTACGAGCAGTACTTC
>TRBV15|-|-|TRBJ2-1
CATSRGGGGTYEQFF
TGTGCCACCAGCAGAGGGGGGGGCGGGACATACGAGCAGTTCTTC
>TRBV2|-|-|TRBJ1-2
CASSERAGVNYGYTF
TGTGCCAGCAGTGAAAGGGCAGGGGTTAACTATGGCTACACCTTC
>TRBV6-1|-|TRBD2|TRBJ2-1
CASSSSGSSYNEQFF
TGTGCCAGCAGCTCAAGCGGGAGCTCCTACAATGAGCAGTTCTTC
>TRBV4-2|-|-|TRBJ2-6
CASRQGEHSGANVLTF
TGTGCCAGCAGGCAAGGGGAACACTCTGGGGCCAACGTCCTGACTTTC
>TRBV2|-|TRBD2|TRBJ2-3
CASSGGSGGVDTQYF
TGTGCCAGCAGTGGGGGTAGCGGGGGTGTGGATACGCAGTATTTT
>TRBV6-5|-|-|TRBJ1-2
CASSYSVVYPYGYTF
TGTGCCAGCAGTTACTCAGTAGTGTACCCGTATGGCTACACCTTC
>TRBV27|-|-|TRBJ1-5
CASSLIWTVGHQPQHF
TGTGCCAGCAGTTTAATATGGACAGTGGGCCATCAGCCCCAGCATTTT
>TRBV6-6|-|-|TRBJ1-3
CASSYGQGRSGNTIYF
TGTGCCAGCAGTTACGGGCAGGGCAGGTCTGGAAACACCATATATTTT
>TRBV30|-|-|TRBJ2-5
CAWSQGGKGQETQYF
TGTGCCTGGAGCCAAGGCGGGAAGGGACAAGAGACCCAGTACTTC
>TRBV19|once|TRBD1|TRBJ1-5
CASSSRDSLYSNQPQHF
TGTGCCAGTAGTTCTCGGGACAGCCTTTATAGCAATCAGCCCCAGCATTTT
>TRBV5-4|-|TRBD2|TRBJ2-7
CASSLVLAGGAYEQYF
TGTGCCAGCAGCTTGGTACTAGCGGGAGGTGCCTACGAGCAGTACTTC
>TRBV9|-|-|TRBJ1-3
CASSEGELTGNTIYF
TGTGCCAGCAGCGAAGGGGAGTTAACTGGAAACACCATATATTTT
>TRBV18|-|-|TRBJ2-2
CASSPFAPANTGELFF
TGTGCCAGCTCACCCTTTGCCCCCGCGAACACCGGGGAGCTGTTTTTT
>TRBV18|-|TRBD1|TRBJ2-5
CASSRETGGIETQYF
TGTGCCAGCTCAAGAGAGACAGGGGGCATCGAGACCCAGTACTTC
>TRBV11-1|-|-|TRBJ1-2
CASSLAGDYGYTF
TGTGCCAGCAGCTTAGCAGGGGACTATGGCTACACCTTC
>TRBV15|once|-|TRBJ2-7
CATSTYNYEQYF
TGTGCCACCAGCACCTACAACTACGAGCAGTACTTC
>TRBV2|-|-|TRBJ2-3
CASSGTGTSTDTQYF
TGTGCCAGCAGTGGAACAGGTACTAGCACAGATACGCAGTATTTT
>TRBV5-1|-|-|TRBJ2-2
CASRPGFEGTGELFF
TGCGCCAGCAGGCCTGGGTTCGAGGGCACCGGGGAGCTGTTTTTT
>TRBV6-5|-|-|TRBJ1-2
CASANPWGYTF
TGTGCCAGCGCCAACCCCTGGGGCTACACCTTC
>TRBV7-7|-|-|TRBJ1-1
CASSLRENTEAFF
TGTGCTAGCAGCTTAAGGGAAAACACTGAAGCTTTCTTT
>TRBV6-6|-|-|TRBJ1-1
CASTTGVTEAFF
TGTGCCAGCACCACTGGTGTGACTGAAGCTTTCTTT
>TRBV9|-|TRBD1|TRBJ2-3
CASSGVMGQIDTQYF
TGTGCCAGCAGCGGCGTAATGGGACAGATAGATACGCAGTATTTT
>TRBV7-2|-|-|TRBJ2-1
CASSYYGLEQFF
TGTGCCAGCAGCTACTATGGGCTAGAGCAGTTCTTC
>TRBV6-6|once|TRBD2|TRBJ2-7
CASRPPGGRNYEQYF
TGTGCCAGCAGACCCCCCGGCGGGAGGAACTACGAGCAGTACTTC
>TRBV6-1|-|TRBD2|TRBJ2-3
CASSENRGLAGPLLTQYF
TGTGCCAGCAGTGAAAATAGGGGACTAGCGGGACCCCTTCTGACGCAGTATTTT
>TRBV7-2|-|-|TRBJ1-1
CASSLVGSGVMNTEAFF
TGTGCCAGCAGCTTAGTCGGGTCAGGGGTCATGAACACTGAAGCTTTCTTT
>TRBV6-6|once|TRBD1|TRBJ1-2
CASSPGGQGDYGYTF
TGTGCCAGCAGCCCGGGGGGACAGGGTGACTATGGCTACACCTTC
>TRBV5-1|-|-|TRBJ2-7
CASSLEYGYEQYF
TGCGCCAGCAGCTTGGAATACGGCTACGAGCAGTACTTC
>TRBV9|-|TRBD2|TRBJ2-1
CASSVRGRTSGRSDNEQFF
TGTGCCAGCAGCGTAAGGGGGCGAACTAGCGGGAGATCTGACAATGAGCAGTTCTTC
>TRBV6-5|-|-|TRBJ1-1
CASSPSWVQNTEAFF
TGTGCCAGCAGTCCCTCGTGGGTCCAGAACACTGAAGCTTTCTTT
>TRBV30|-|TRBD2|TRBJ2-7
CAWSDQTSVTYEQYF
TGTGCCTGGAGTGATCAGACTAGCGTAACCTACGAGCAGTACTTC
>TRBV6-5|-|TRBD1|TRBJ2-7
CASSGPGQTFYEQYF
TGTGCCAGCAGTGGACCGGGACAGACTTTTTACGAGCAGTACTTC
>TRBV29-1|-|TRBD2|TRBJ2-1
CSVGTSGRKEQFF
TGCAGCGTTGGGACTAGCGGGAGAAAGGAGCAGTTCTTC
>TRBV6-6|-|-|TRBJ1-5
CASSYSPVDNQPQHF
TGTGCCAGCAGTTACTCGCCCGTAGACAATCAGCCCCAGCATTTT
>TRBV4-1|few|TRBD1|TRBJ1-5
CASGPGQGISNQPQHF
TGCGCCAGCGGCCCGGGACAGGGGATTAGCAATCAGCCCCAGCATTTT
>TRBV27|-|-|TRBJ2-7
CASSDPRGDRVYEQYF
TGTGCCAGCAGTGACCCCCGGGGGGACAGAGTCTACGAGCAGTACTTC
>TRBV4-1|-|-|TRBJ1-4
CASSQVKVVAGDEKLFF
TGCGCCAGCAGCCAAGTTAAAGTCGTGGCAGGTGATGAAAAACTGTTTTTT
>TRBV15|-|-|TRBJ2-3
CATSSGDLGVSDTQYF
TGTGCCACCAGCAGCGGCGATCTGGGGGTTTCAGATACGCAGTATTTT
>TRBV7-9|few|-|TRBJ2-2
CASSPVEGRPNTGELFF
TGTGCCAGCAGCCCGGTAGAAGGCAGGCCGAACACCGGGGAGCTGTTTTTT
>TRBV5-1|-|-|TRBJ2-2
CASSLGATGELFF
TGCGCCAGCAGCTTGGGGGCCACCGGGGAGCTGTTTTTT
>TRBV6-1|-|TRBD1|TRBJ2-2
CASRPGGADTGELFF
TGTGCCAGCAGGCCAGGGGGCGCGGACACCGGGGAGCTGTTTTTT
>TRBV7-9|-|-|TRBJ2-6
CASSLERTRRTGANVLTF
TGTGCCAGCAGCTTAGAAAGGACACGGAGGACTGGGGCCAACGTCCTGACTTTC
>TRBV27|few|TRBD2|TRBJ2-1
CASSFYTGTSGRNEQFF
TGTGCCAGCAGTTTTTACACCGGGACTAGCGGGAGGAATGAGCAGTTCTTC